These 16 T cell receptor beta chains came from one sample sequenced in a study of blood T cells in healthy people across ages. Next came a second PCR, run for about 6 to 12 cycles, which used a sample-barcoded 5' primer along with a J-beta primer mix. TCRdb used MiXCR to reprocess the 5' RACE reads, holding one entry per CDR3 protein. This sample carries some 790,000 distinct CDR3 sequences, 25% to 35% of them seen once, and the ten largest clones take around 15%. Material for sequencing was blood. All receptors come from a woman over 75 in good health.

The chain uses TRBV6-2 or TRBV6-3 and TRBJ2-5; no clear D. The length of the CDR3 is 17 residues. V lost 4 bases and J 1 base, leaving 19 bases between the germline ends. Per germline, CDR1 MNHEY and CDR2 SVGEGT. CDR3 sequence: CASSSNKPRRTQETQYF. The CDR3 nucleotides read TGTGCCAGCAGTTCCAATAAGCCTCGACGCACCCAAGAGACCCAGTACTTC.

The CDR3 protein is CSATNQPINNSPLHF. CDR3 sequence (DNA): TGCAGTGCTACTAATCAGCCGATTAATAATTCACCCCTCCACTTT. V is TRBV20-1 and J is TRBJ1-6; D is unresolved. The length of the CDR3 is 15 residues. CDR1 is DFQATT and CDR2 is SNEGSKA in the germline V gene (reference sequence). With 4 bases removed from V and 5 bases from J, the gap between germline ends came to 15 bases.

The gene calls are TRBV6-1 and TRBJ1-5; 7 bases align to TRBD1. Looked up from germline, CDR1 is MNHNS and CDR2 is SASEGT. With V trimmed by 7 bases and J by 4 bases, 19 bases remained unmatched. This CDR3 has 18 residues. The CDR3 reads CASIQVVSRDSFNQPQHF. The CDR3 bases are TGTGCCAGCATCCAAGTAGTAAGCAGGGACAGCTTTAATCAGCCCCAGCATTTT.

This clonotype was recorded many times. For the CDR3, the DNA is TGTGCCACCAGTGATTTGCCCCACCATTCCGGGACAGGGGCAGGAGAGACCCAGTACTTC. It translates to CATSDLPHHSGTGAGETQYF. This chain links TRBV24-1 with TRBJ2-5, with TRBD1 identical over 10 bases. This CDR3 is built from 20 residues. The germline V gene has CDR1 KGHDR and CDR2 SFDVKD. Trimming took 0 bases from V and 4 from J; bases not matched to a gene: 16.

The DNA for the CDR3 is TGTGCCAGCAGCTCATCTCTAGCGGGGGGGCGTTCCGGGGAGCTGTTTTTT. Translation: CASSSSLAGGRSGELFF. The rearrangement links TRBV7-2 to TRBJ2-2, with 12 positions matching TRBD2. The CDR3 runs to 17 residues. Trimming cost V 4 bases and J 6 bases; bases outside gene matches: 9. Germline-derived CDR1 and CDR2 are SGHTA and FQGNSA. The entire variable domain, with the rest obtained from reference TRBV7-2 and TRBJ2-2, is as follows: GAGVSQSPSNKVTEKGKDVELRCDPISGHTALYWYRQSLGQGLEFLIYFQGNSAPDKSGLPSDRFSAERTGGSVSTLTIQRTQQEDSAVYLCASSSSLAGGRSGELFFGEGSRLTVL.

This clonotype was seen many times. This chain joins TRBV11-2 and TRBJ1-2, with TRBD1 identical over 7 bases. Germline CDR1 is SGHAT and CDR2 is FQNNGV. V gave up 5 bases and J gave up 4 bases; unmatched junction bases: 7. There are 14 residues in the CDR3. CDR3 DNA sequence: TGTGCCAGCAGCCCTTGGGACAGCTCCTATGGCTACACCTTC. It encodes CASSPWDSSYGYTF. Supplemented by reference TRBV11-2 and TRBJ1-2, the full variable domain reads EAGVAQSPRYKIIEKRQSVAFWCNPISGHATLYWYQQILGQGPKLLIQFQNNGVVDDSQLPKDRFSAERLKGVDSTLKIQPAKLEDSAVYLCASSPWDSSYGYTFGSGTRLTVV.

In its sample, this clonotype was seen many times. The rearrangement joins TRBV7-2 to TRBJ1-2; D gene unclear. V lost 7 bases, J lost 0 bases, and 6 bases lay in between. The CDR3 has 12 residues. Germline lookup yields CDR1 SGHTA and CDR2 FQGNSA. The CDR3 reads CASTHPNYGYTF. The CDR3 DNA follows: TGTGCCAGCACCCACCCTAACTATGGCTACACCTTC.

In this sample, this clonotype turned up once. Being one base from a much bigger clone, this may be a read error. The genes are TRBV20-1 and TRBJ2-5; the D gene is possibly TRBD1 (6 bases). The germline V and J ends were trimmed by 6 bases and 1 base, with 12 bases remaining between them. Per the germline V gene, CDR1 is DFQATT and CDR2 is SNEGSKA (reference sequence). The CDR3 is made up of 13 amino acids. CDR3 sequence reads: CSAWTVRQETQYF. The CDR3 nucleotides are TGCAGTGCATGGACAGTCCGCCAAGAGACCCAGTACTTC.

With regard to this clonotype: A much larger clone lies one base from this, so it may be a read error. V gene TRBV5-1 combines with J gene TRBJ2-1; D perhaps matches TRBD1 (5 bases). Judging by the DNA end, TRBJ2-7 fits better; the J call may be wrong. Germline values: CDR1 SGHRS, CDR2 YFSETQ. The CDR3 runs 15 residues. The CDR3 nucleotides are TGCGCCAGCAGCCCAGACAGTATAACCTACAATGAGCAGTACTTC. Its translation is CASSPDSITYNEQYF.

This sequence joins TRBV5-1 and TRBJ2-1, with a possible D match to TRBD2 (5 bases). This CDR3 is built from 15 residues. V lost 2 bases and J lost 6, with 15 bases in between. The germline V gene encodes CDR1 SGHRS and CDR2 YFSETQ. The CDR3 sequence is CASSFTSGSGNEQFF. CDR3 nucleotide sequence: TGCGCCAGCAGCTTCACTAGTGGTTCGGGCAATGAGCAGTTCTTC.

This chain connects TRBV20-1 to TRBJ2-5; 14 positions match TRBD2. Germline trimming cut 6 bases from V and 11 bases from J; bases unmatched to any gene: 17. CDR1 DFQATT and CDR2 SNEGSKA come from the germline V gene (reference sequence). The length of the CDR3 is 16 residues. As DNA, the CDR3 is TGCAGTGCCATAACGACTAGCGGGAGGGAGGGAAATGAGCAGTACTTC. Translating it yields CSAITTSGREGNEQYF.

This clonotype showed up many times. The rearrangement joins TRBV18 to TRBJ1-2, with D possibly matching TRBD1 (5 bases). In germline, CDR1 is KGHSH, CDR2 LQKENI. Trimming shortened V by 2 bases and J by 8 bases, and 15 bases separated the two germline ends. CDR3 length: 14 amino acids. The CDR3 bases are TGTGCCAGCTCACCAGTAGAGGGGCGGCAAGGCTACACCTTC. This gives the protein CASSPVEGRQGYTF.

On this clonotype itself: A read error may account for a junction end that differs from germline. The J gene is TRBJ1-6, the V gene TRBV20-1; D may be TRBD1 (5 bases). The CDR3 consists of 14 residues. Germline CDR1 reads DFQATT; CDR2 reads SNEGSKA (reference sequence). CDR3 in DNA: TGCGGTGCTGTGACAGTGTCCTATAATTCACCCCTCCACTTT. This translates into CGAVTVSYNSPLHF.

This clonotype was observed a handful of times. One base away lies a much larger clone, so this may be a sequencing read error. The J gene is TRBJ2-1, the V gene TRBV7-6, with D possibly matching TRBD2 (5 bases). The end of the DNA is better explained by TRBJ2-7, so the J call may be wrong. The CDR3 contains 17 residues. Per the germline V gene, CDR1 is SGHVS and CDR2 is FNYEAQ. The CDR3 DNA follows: TGTGCCAGCAGCTTAGAAAGCGGAATAGTTTCCTACAATGAGCAGTACTTC. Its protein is CASSLESGIVSYNEQYF.

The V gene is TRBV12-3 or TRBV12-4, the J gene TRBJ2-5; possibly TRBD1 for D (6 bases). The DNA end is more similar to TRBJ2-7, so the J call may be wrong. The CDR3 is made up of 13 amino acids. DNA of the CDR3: TGTGCCAGCAGTAACGTACAGGGAATCGAGCAGTACTTC. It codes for CASSNVQGIEQYF.

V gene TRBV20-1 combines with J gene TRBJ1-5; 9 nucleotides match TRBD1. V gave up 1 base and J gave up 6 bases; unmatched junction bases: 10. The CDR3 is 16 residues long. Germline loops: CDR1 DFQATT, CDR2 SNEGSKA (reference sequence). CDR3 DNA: TGCAGTGCTAGAGGTAGGCAGGGACAGGGCACTCAGCCCCAGCATTTT. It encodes CSARGRQGQGTQPQHF.